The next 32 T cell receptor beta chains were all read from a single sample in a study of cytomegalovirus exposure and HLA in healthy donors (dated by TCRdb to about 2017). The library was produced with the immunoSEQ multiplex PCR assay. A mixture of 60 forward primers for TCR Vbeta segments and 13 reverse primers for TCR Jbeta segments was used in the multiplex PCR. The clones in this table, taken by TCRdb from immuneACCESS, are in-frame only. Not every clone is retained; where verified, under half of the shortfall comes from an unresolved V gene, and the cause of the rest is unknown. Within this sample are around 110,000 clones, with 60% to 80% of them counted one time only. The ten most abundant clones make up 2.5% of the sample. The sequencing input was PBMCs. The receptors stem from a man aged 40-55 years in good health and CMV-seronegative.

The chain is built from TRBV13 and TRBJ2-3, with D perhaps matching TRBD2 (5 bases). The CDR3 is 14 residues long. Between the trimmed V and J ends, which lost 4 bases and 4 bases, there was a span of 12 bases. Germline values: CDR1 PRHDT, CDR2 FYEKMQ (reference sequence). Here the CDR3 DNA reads TGTGCCAGCAGCTCCCGGACTGCCCCAGATACGCAGTATTTT. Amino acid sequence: CASSSRTAPDTQYF.

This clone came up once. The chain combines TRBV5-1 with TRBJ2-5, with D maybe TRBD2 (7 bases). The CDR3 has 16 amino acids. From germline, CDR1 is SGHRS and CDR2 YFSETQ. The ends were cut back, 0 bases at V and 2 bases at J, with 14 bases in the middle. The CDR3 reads CASSLAAGAIQETQYF. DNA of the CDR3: TGCGCCAGCAGCTTGGCGGCGGGGGCCATACAAGAGACCCAGTACTTC.

The CDR3 coding sequence is TGTGCCAGCAGTTTGAGACAGGACACTAGCACAGATACGCAGTATTTT. Translation gives CASSLRQDTSTDTQYF. The chain employs TRBV6-6 and TRBJ2-3; the D gene is possibly TRBD1 (6 bases). Germline values: CDR1 MNHNY, CDR2 SVGAGI (reference sequence). This CDR3 has 16 amino acids. The V end was cut by 4 bases, the J end by 0 bases, with 14 bases between.

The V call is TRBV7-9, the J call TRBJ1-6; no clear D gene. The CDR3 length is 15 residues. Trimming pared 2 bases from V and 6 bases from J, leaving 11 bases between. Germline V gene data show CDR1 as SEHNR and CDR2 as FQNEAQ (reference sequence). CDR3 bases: TGTGCCAGCAGCTTATTCGGTCAGGTTAATTCACCCCTCCACTTT. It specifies CASSLFGQVNSPLHF. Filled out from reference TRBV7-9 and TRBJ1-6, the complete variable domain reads DTGVSQNPRHKITKRGQNVTFRCDPISEHNRLYWYRQTLGQGPEFLTYFQNEAQLEKSRLLSDRFSAERPKGSFSTLEIQRTEQGDSAMYLCASSLFGQVNSPLHFGNGTRLTVT.

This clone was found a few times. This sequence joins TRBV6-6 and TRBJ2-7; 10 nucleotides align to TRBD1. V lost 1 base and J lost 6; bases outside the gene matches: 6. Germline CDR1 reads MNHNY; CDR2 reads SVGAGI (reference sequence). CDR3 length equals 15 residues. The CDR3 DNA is TGTGCCAGCAGTTACTACGGGGACAGGGGCGGCGAGCAGTACTTC. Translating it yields CASSYYGDRGGEQYF.

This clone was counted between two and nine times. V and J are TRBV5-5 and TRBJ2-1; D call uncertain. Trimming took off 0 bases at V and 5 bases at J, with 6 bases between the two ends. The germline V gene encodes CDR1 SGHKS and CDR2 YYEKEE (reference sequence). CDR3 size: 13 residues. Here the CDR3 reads CASSLAVDNEQFF. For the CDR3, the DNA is TGTGCCAGCAGCTTGGCCGTTGACAATGAGCAGTTCTTC.

CDR3 residues: CSAFDRGLYEQYF. The CDR3 DNA reads as TGCAGCGCCTTCGACAGGGGCCTCTACGAGCAGTACTTC. The J gene is TRBJ2-5, the V gene TRBV29-1; 8 bases are a match to TRBD1. Near its end, the DNA agrees better with TRBJ2-7, so the J call may be wrong. Germline V gives CDR1 SQVTM, CDR2 ANQGSEA. The CDR3 runs 13 residues.

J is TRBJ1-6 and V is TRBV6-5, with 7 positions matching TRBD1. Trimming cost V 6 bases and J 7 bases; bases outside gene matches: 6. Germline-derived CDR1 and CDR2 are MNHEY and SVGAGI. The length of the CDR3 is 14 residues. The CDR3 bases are TGTGCCAGCAGAACCGGGACAGTAAATTCACCCCTCCACTTT. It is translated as CASRTGTVNSPLHF.

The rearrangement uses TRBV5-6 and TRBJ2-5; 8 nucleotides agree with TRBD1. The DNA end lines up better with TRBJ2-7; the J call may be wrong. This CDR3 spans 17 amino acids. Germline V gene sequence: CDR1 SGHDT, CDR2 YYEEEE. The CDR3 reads CASSFRVGQALWGEQYF. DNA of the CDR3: TGTGCCAGCAGCTTCAGAGTGGGACAGGCGCTTTGGGGCGAGCAGTACTTC.

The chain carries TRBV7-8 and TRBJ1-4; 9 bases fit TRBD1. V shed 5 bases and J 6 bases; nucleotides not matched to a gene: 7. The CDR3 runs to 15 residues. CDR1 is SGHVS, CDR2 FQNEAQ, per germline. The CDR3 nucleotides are TGTGCCAGCAGCCAGGGACAGGGAACCGATGAAAAACTGTTTTTT. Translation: CASSQGQGTDEKLFF.

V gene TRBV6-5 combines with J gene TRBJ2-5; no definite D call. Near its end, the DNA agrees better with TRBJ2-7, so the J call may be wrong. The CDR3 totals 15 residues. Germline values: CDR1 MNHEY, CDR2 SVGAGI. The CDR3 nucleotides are TGTGCCAGCAGTTACTCGAATGTCTTCCTAGGCGAGCAGTACTTC. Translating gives CASSYSNVFLGEQYF.

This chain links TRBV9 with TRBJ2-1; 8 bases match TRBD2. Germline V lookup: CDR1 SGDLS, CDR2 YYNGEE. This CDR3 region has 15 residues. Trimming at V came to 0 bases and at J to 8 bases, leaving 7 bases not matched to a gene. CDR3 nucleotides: TGTGCCAGCAGCGTAGGAGCGGGGGTTTTCGATGAGCAGTTCTTC. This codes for CASSVGAGVFDEQFF.

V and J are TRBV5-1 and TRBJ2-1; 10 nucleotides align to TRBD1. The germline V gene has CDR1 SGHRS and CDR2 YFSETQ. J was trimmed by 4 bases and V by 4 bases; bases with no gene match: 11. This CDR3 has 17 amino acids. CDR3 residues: CASSGRGLGQGYNEQFF. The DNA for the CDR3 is TGCGCCAGCAGCGGGAGGGGCCTGGGACAGGGGTACAATGAGCAGTTCTTC.

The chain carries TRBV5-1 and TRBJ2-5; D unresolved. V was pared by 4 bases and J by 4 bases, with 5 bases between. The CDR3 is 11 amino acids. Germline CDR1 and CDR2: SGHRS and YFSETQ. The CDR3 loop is CASSQLETQYF. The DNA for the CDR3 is TGCGCCAGCAGCCAACTAGAGACCCAGTACTTC.

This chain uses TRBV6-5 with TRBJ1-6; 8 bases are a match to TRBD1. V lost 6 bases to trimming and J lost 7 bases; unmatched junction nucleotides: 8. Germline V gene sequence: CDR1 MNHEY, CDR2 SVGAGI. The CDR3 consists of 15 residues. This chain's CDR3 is CASRQDREGNSPLHF. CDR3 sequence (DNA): TGTGCCAGCAGACAGGACAGGGAGGGCAATTCACCCCTCCACTTT.

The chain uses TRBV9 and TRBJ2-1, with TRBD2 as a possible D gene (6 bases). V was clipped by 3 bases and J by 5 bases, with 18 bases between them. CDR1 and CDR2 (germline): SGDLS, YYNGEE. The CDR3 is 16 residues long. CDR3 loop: CASSAPGTRPNNEQFF. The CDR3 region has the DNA TGTGCCAGCAGCGCTCCCGGGACTCGCCCTAACAATGAGCAGTTCTTC.

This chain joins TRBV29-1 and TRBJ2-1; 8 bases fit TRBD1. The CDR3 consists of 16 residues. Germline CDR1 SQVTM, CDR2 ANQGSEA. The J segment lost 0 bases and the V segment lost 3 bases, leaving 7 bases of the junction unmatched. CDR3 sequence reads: CSVDRGRENSYNEQFF. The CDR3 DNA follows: TGCAGCGTTGACAGGGGGCGCGAAAACTCCTACAATGAGCAGTTCTTC.

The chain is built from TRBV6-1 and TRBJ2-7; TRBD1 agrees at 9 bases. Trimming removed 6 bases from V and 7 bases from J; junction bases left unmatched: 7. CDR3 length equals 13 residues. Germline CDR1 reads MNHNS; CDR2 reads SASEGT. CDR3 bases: TGTGCCAGCAGCCAAGACAGGGGGAGAGAGCAGTACTTC. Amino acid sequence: CASSQDRGREQYF.

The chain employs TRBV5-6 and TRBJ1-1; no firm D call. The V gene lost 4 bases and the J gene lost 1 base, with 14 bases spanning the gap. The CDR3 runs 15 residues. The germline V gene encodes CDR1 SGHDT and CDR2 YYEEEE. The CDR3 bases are TGTGCCAGCAGCGACCGTCGCAACAGGAACACTGAAGCTTTCTTT. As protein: CASSDRRNRNTEAFF. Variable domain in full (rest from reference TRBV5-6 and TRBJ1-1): DAGVTQSPTHLIKTRGQQVTLRCSPKSGHDTVSWYQQALGQGPQFIFQYYEEEERQRGNFPDRFSGHQFPNYSSELNVNALLLGDSALYLCASSDRRNRNTEAFFGQGTRLTVV.

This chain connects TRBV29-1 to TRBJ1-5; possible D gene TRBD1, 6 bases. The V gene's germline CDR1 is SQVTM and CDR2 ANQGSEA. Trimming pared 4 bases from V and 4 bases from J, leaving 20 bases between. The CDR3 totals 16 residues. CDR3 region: CSVGPRMDRSNQPQHF. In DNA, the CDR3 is TGCAGCGTTGGCCCCCGGATGGACAGATCTAATCAGCCCCAGCATTTT.

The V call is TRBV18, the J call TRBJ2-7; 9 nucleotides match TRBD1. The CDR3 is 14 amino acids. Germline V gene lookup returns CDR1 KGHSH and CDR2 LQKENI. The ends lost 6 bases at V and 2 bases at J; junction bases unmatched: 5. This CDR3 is CASSGTGKPYEQYF. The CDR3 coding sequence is TGTGCCAGCTCTGGGACAGGGAAACCCTACGAGCAGTACTTC. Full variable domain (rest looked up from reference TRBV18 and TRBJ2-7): NAGVMQNPRHLVRRRGQEARLRCSPMKGHSHVYWYRQLPEEGLKFMVYLQKENIIDESGMPKERFSAEFPKEGPSILRIQQVVRGDSAAYFCASSGTGKPYEQYFGPGTRLTVT.

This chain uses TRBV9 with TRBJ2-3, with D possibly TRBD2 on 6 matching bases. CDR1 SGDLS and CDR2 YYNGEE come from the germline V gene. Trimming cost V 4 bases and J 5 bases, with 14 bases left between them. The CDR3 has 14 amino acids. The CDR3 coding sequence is TGTGCCAGCAGCACCGGGCCGGGAGAAGATACGCAGTATTTT. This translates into CASSTGPGEDTQYF.

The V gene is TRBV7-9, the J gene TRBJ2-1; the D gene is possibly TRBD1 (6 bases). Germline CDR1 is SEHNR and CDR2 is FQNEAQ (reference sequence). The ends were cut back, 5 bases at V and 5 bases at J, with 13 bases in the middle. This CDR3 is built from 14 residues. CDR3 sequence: CASSQMTGDNEQFF. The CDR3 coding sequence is TGTGCCAGCAGCCAAATGACAGGAGACAATGAGCAGTTCTTC.

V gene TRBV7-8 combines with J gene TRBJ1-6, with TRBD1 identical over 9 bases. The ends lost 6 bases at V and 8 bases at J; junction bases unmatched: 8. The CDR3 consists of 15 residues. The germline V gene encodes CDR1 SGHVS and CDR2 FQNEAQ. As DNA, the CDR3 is TGTGCCAGCAGTCTCGACAGGGGGGTTGATTCACCCCTCCACTTT. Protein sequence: CASSLDRGVDSPLHF.

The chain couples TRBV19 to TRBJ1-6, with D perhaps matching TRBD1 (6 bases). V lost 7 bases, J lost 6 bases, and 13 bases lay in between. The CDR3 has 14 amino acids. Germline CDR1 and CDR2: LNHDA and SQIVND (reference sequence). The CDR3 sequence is CASTSGEVNSPLHF. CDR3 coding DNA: TGTGCCAGTACCTCAGGGGAAGTTAATTCACCCCTCCACTTT.

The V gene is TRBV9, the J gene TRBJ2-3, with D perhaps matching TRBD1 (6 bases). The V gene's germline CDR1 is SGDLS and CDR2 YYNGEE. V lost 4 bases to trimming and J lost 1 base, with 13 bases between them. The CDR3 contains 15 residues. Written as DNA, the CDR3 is TGTGCCAGCAGCCCCCCCTCAGGGGGCACAGATACGCAGTATTTT. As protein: CASSPPSGGTDTQYF.

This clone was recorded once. CDR3 bases: TGTGCCAGCAGTGAAGGGGATTACAGGGGTTTCAGGTCCTACGAGCAGTACTTC. This gives the protein CASSEGDYRGFRSYEQYF. The chain couples TRBV6-1 to TRBJ2-7, with 7 bases aligning to TRBD1. The trim removed 1 base at V and 1 base at J, leaving 13 bases unmatched. Per germline, CDR1 MNHNS and CDR2 SASEGT. CDR3 length: 18 residues.

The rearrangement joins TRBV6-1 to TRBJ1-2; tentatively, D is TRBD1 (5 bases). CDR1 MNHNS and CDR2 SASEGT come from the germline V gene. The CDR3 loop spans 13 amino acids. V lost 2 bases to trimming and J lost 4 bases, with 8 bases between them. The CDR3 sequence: CASSEPGRYGYTF. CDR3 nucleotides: TGTGCCAGCAGTGAACCAGGGCGCTATGGCTACACCTTC.

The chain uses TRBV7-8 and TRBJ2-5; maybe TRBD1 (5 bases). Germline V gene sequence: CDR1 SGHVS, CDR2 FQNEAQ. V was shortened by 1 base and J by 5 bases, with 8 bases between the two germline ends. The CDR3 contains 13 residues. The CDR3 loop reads CASSLGRVETQYF. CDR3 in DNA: TGTGCCAGCAGCTTAGGCAGGGTTGAGACCCAGTACTTC.

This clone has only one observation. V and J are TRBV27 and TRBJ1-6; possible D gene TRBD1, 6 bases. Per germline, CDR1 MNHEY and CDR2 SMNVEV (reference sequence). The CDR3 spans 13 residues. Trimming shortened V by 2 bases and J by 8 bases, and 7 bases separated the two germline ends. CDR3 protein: CASSLQGYSPLHF. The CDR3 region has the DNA TGTGCCAGCAGTTTACAGGGGTATTCACCCCTCCACTTT.

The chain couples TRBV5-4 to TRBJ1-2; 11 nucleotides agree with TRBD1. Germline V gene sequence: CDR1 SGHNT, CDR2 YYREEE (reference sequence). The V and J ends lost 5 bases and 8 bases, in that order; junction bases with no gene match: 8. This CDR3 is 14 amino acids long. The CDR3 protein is CASSSDRGRGGYTF. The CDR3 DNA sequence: TGTGCCAGCAGTTCGGACAGGGGGCGAGGAGGCTACACCTTC.

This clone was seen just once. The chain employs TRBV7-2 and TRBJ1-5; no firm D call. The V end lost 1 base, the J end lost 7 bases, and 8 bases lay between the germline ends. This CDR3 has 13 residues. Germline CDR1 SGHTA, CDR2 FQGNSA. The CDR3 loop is CASSLEERQPQHF. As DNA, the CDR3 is TGTGCCAGCAGCTTAGAAGAGAGGCAGCCCCAGCATTTT.